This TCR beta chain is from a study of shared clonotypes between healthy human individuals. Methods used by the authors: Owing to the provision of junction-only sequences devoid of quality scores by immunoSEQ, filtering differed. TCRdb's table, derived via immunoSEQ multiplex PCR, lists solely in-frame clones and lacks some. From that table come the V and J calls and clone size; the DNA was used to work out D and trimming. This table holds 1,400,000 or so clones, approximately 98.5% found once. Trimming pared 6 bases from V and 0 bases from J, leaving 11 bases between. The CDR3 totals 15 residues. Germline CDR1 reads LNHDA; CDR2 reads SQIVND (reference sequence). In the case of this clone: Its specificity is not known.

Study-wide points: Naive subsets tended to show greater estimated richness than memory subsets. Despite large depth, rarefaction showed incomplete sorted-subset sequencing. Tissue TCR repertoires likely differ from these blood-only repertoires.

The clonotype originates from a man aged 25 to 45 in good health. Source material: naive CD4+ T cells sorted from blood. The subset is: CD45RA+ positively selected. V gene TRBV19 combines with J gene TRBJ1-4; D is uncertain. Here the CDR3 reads CASSMRRTTNEKLFF. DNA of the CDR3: TGTGCCAGTAGCATGAGGAGGACAACTAATGAAAAACTGTTTTTT.